This T cell receptor (beta chain) was profiled in a study of T cells in Graves' hyperthyroidism and ophthalmopathy (dated by TCRdb to between 2018 and 2021). Study-level background: Peripheral blood samples were taken at the time of initial diagnosis, prior to any treatment. Thyroid tissue and blood T-cell repertoires from roughly 6 Graves' hyperthyroidism patients were also compared in the study. After blood sampling, hyperthyroidism patients were treated with methimazole at a starting dose of 30 mg daily, and ophthalmopathy patients were treated with high-dose intravenous methylprednisolone. An independent validation cohort of 18 to 20 hyperthyroidism patients and over 15 patients who later progressed to ophthalmopathy tested prospective prediction of ophthalmopathy. According to the paper, TCR Vbeta CDR3 sequencing was carried out on some 140 peripheral blood samples, which came from 40 to 45 ophthalmopathy, around 75 hyperthyroidism and about 17 progressor patients. To identify TCR V-J signatures that set the groups apart, the researchers used a discovery cohort of 90 to 100 patients, made up of some 41 with Graves' ophthalmopathy and some 60 with stable Graves' hyperthyroidism. The 100 discovery patients were randomly divided into training and test sets at a 7:3 ratio. Overall study outcomes, separate from this receptor: Ophthalmopathy was separated from stable hyperthyroidism by a 13 V-J signature model, with roughly 88% sensitivity and about 81% specificity obtained in cross-validation and 80%/75% obtained in testing. In validation, the model predicted progression to ophthalmopathy with 55% to 71% sensitivity and over 72% specificity, a median of roughly seven months before onset. Sample size was not statistically predetermined, and investigators were not blinded to group allocation. Most expanded thyroid clonotypes (frequency above 0.001) were also detected in blood, suggesting blood repertoires may reflect thyroid immune responses.

The TCR beta CDR3 regions were amplified from the RNA transcripts. A first-round RT-PCR of the TCR CDR3 used the HTBI primer set with the Qiagen OneStep RT-PCR kit. Libraries were constructed in a second round of multiplex PCR, after which size selection and purification were performed. Sequencing of the libraries was done on an Illumina HiSeq2000 using paired-end 100 bp reads. In the paper's pipeline: SOAPnuke was used to process the raw data, throwing out any read that contained adapters or uncalled bases, had a mean Phred below 15, or lacked an exact constant-primer or identifier match. COPE v1.2.5 was used to merge high-quality paired reads, and clonotypes were defined as unique nucleotide sequences. MiTCR v1.1 was used to align clonotypes to the IMGT TRBV, TRBD and TRBJ reference segments. The analysis included only V-J combinations with a frequency above 0.0001, which together covered around 99% of the repertoires. The TCS score was defined as F50 (clonal expansion) divided by E x V (chaos), with BLOSUM62-based TCRdist calculated between CDR3 peptides within each V-J. Welch's t-statistics and random forest reduced some 510 V-J features to some 14, which were used in a naive Bayes classifier (R e1071). TCRdb trimmed the raw reads at Q25, called clones with MiXCR and kept productive beta chains. Each CDR3 protein gets just one entry, which takes the most common genes and DNA from the rows behind it. The V and J calls reflect TCRdb's pipeline rather than the authors' work. This sample holds 400,000 to 500,000 distinct CDR3 sequences; over 12% were observed only once. Of the sample, less than 15% is held by the ten largest clones.

Ophthalmopathy patients had moderately to severely active disease, Clinical Activity Score of at least 3, NOSPECS grade of at least 4, and duration under 3 months. Any patient with an uncontrolled infection, another autoimmune disease, pregnancy or lactation was excluded. Diagnoses relied on clinical symptoms, serum thyroxine and TRAb, thyroid ultrasound and orbital computed tomography. Ficoll-Paque density gradient centrifugation was used to isolate PBMCs from about 10 ml of fresh peripheral blood. Total RNA was extracted with Trizol reagent, and quality was checked on an Agilent 2100 Bioanalyzer. The sample holds many counts of this clonotype. Its binding antigen is unknown. It has no much larger one-base neighbor in the sample; base qualities were not kept. The germline V gene encodes CDR1 SGHRS and CDR2 YFSETQ. There are 15 amino acids in the CDR3, from cysteine to phenylalanine inclusive. Of the read, only the CDR3 DNA is kept; its 45 bases are in frame from base 1. Cut back by 2 bases and 5 bases, the V and J ends lie 16 bases apart.

The receptor comes from a young man with Graves' ophthalmopathy. The chain couples TRBV5-1 to TRBJ2-5; the D gene is tentatively TRBD1 or TRBD2, each matching 5 bases. Sequences were obtained from blood. The DNA reads TGCGCCAGCAGCTTTGGTTCGGGGCCCCAGGAGACCCAGTACTTC. The translation is CASSFGSGPQETQYF.